This T cell receptor beta chain was sequenced in a study of identical twins. TCRdb used MiXCR to reprocess the 5' RACE reads, holding one entry per CDR3 protein. Here the sample spans 400,000 to 600,000 distinct CDR3 sequences, under 25% being singletons. V gave up 5 bases and J gave up 2 bases, with 10 bases separating them. Germline-derived CDR1 and CDR2 are SEHNR and FQNEAQ (reference sequence). There are 14 residues in the CDR3. The sample also formed part of further work on yellow fever vaccine responses in identical twins.

The specimen sequenced was CD4+ T cells sorted from blood. The receptor was derived from a woman under 30 in good health. The chain links TRBV7-9 to TRBJ2-1, with D possibly matching TRBD1 (6 bases). The CDR3 coding sequence is TGTGCCAGCAGCGACCGGGACACCTACAATGAGCAGTTCTTC. Protein: CASSDRDTYNEQFF.